These 28 T cell receptor beta chains came from one sample sequenced in a study of beta chain features in type 1 diabetes. Expressed TCRB transcripts were sequenced, since all the RNA that had been isolated was reverse transcribed. Generated by immunoSEQ multiplex PCR, the TCRdb table keeps only in-frame clones and is missing some. The data hold about 150,000 clones, with roughly 10% observed a single time. The sample consisted of central memory CD4+ T cells from blood. These receptors came from a man younger than 30 in good health.

This chain uses TRBV11-3 with TRBJ2-1, with a possible D match to TRBD1 (6 bases). Germline CDR1 reads SGHNT; CDR2 reads YENEEA. V was trimmed by 3 bases and J by 0 bases, leaving 12 bases between them. The CDR3 sequence is 16 residues long. The CDR3 loop is CASSFRGDSSYNEQFF. The CDR3 nucleotides read TGTGCCAGCAGCTTCAGGGGCGACAGCTCCTACAATGAGCAGTTCTTC.

CDR3 sequence reads: CASSRDTDTQYF. The CDR3 bases are TGTGCCAGCAGCCGGGACACAGATACGCAGTATTTT. The rearrangement uses TRBV11-2 and TRBJ2-3; weak D call: TRBD2 (5 bases). V gave up 5 bases and J gave up 2 bases, with 5 bases separating them. The CDR3 spans 12 residues. Per germline, CDR1 SGHAT and CDR2 FQNNGV.

The J gene is TRBJ2-4, the V gene TRBV7-7; 7 nucleotides line up with TRBD2. CDR1 and CDR2 from the germline V gene are SSHAT and FNYEAQ (reference sequence). Trimming took 1 base from V and 0 from J; bases not matched to a gene: 6. CDR3 size: 17 residues. The CDR3 DNA sequence: TGTGCCAGCAGCTTAGGGGGAGGGGCCCAAGCCAAAAACATTCAGTACTTC. Its translation: CASSLGGGAQAKNIQYF. Together with reference TRBV7-7 and TRBJ2-4, the CDR3 gives the full variable domain: GAGVSQSPRYKVTKRGQDVTLRCDPISSHATLYWYQQALGQGPEFLTYFNYEAQPDKSGLPSDRFSAERPEGSISTLTIQRTEQRDSAMYRCASSLGGGAQAKNIQYFGAGTRLSVL.

The chain links TRBV5-6 to TRBJ2-7; tentative D call: TRBD1 (6 bases). V was clipped by 1 base and J by 2 bases, with 19 bases between them. Per the germline V gene, CDR1 is SGHDT and CDR2 is YYEEEE. This CDR3 spans 17 amino acids. The CDR3 protein is CASSLWKQGAQAYEQYF. The CDR3 DNA reads TGTGCCAGCAGCTTGTGGAAACAGGGAGCCCAAGCCTACGAGCAGTACTTC.

The chain recombines TRBV9 with TRBJ1-2; no definite D call. The CDR3 sequence is 11 residues long. CDR1 SGDLS and CDR2 YYNGEE come from the germline V gene. Trimming removed 5 bases at V and 6 bases at J, with 8 bases between. CDR3: CASSREDGYTF. CDR3 DNA: TGTGCCAGCAGTCGAGAGGATGGCTACACCTTC.

A few counts support this clone. The gene calls are TRBV11-3 and TRBJ2-3, with D perhaps TRBD2 (5 bases). CDR1 and CDR2 from the germline V gene are SGHNT and YENEEA. V was cut by 5 bases and J by 0 bases, with 18 bases left in between. The CDR3 covers 17 residues. The CDR3 protein is CASSPGGRVTSTDTQYF. DNA of the CDR3: TGTGCCAGCAGCCCAGGCGGGCGCGTAACTAGCACAGATACGCAGTATTTT.

The chain combines TRBV5-6 with TRBJ1-1; D is unresolved. There are 15 residues in the CDR3. Germline V gene data show CDR1 as SGHDT and CDR2 as YYEEEE. V lost 2 bases, J lost 5 bases, and 16 bases lay in between. In DNA, the CDR3 is TGTGCCAGCAGCTTTCGGGCGACGAGAAGGACTGAAGCTTTCTTT. It is translated as CASSFRATRRTEAFF.

The rearrangement links TRBV7-2 to TRBJ2-3; D is undetermined. This CDR3 is 14 amino acids long. V lost 5 bases to trimming and J lost 3 bases, with 12 bases between them. The V gene's germline CDR1 is SGHTA and CDR2 FQGNSA. CDR3 sequence reads: CASSLDQATDTQYF. The CDR3 nucleotides are TGTGCCAGCAGCCTCGACCAGGCGACAGATACGCAGTATTTT.

The chain is built from TRBV5-4 and TRBJ2-1; D is possibly TRBD2 (7 bases). CDR3 length equals 15 residues. V was trimmed by 5 bases and J by 3 bases, leaving 15 bases between them. Germline V gene sequence: CDR1 SGHNT, CDR2 YYREEE (reference sequence). This CDR3 reads CASSLGGGIYNEQFF. CDR3 nucleotide sequence: TGTGCCAGCAGTCTAGGGGGGGGAATCTACAATGAGCAGTTCTTC.

The V gene is TRBV27, the J gene TRBJ2-1; TRBD2 agrees at 11 bases. Germline V lookup: CDR1 MNHEY, CDR2 SMNVEV (reference sequence). V was pared by 5 bases and J by 6 bases, with 6 bases of the junction left unmatched. The CDR3 is made up of 15 amino acids. The CDR3 spells CASSKTSGVPNEQFF. The DNA of the CDR3 is TGTGCCAGCAGTAAGACTAGCGGGGTTCCCAATGAGCAGTTCTTC.

As to this clone: Other DNA sequences in the same sample also yield this CDR3. The DNA for the CDR3 is TGTGCCAGCAGCTCAGACACCGGGGAGCTGTTTTTT. Amino acid sequence: CASSSDTGELFF. This chain joins TRBV7-2 and TRBJ2-2, with D uncertain. The CDR3 totals 12 residues. The germline gives CDR1 SGHTA, CDR2 FQGNSA. Between the trimmed V and J ends, which lost 4 bases and 3 bases, there was a span of 3 bases.

This clone came up a few times. The chain has TRBV5-4 and TRBJ2-1, with D maybe TRBD1 (6 bases). The V gene lost 5 bases and the J gene lost 0 bases, with 18 bases spanning the gap. Germline V lookup: CDR1 SGHNT, CDR2 YYREEE (reference sequence). CDR3 length equals 17 residues. The DNA for the CDR3 is TGTGCCAGCAGACGTGCTCAGGGGAAGGGCTCCTACAATGAGCAGTTCTTC. This gives the protein CASRRAQGKGSYNEQFF.

In its sample, this clone was seen a few times. The rearrangement uses TRBV4-3 and TRBJ2-1, with TRBD2 matching 11 bases. The CDR3 covers 15 residues. Trimming at V came to 1 base and at J to 10 bases, leaving 6 bases not matched to a gene. Germline-derived CDR1 and CDR2 are LGHNA and YSLEER. CDR3 sequence reads: CASSQAGTSGAEQFF. As DNA, the CDR3 is TGCGCCAGCAGCCAAGCCGGGACTAGCGGAGCCGAGCAGTTCTTC.

The rearrangement links TRBV9 to TRBJ2-5, with D possibly TRBD2 on 6 matching bases. Germline CDR1 SGDLS, CDR2 YYNGEE. The CDR3 has 15 residues. Trimming stripped 1 base from V and 5 bases from J, with 15 bases between. CDR3 DNA sequence: TGTGCCAGCAGCGTATCTGCGCTAGCGATGGAGACCCAGTACTTC. Amino acid sequence: CASSVSALAMETQYF.

There are a few counts of this clone. The chain combines TRBV20-1 with TRBJ2-3; 8 bases are shared with TRBD2. The V and J ends lost 0 bases and 14 bases, in that order; junction bases with no gene match: 4. This CDR3 is built from 11 residues. Germline assignment: CDR1 DFQATT and CDR2 SNEGSKA (reference sequence). The CDR3, as DNA: TGCAGTGCTAGAGATTTAGCGGGAAGGTATTTT. This translates into CSARDLAGRYF.

This clone occurred a few times. The V call is TRBV6-6, the J call TRBJ1-2; 7 bases are shared with TRBD1. The CDR3 contains 13 residues. Trimming removed 6 bases from V and 4 bases from J; junction bases left unmatched: 5. The germline V gene has CDR1 MNHNY and CDR2 SVGAGI (reference sequence). CDR3 coding DNA: TGTGCCAGCAGCTATGGGACAGTCTATGGCTACACCTTC. As protein: CASSYGTVYGYTF.

This clone was counted only a few times. The chain uses TRBV9 and TRBJ1-5; possibly TRBD1 for D (5 bases). Deletions cut 5 bases from V and 5 bases from J, with 8 bases between. CDR1 and CDR2 from the germline V gene are SGDLS and YYNGEE. The CDR3 length is 12 residues. CDR3 sequence reads: CASRAGHQPQHF. The CDR3 nucleotides read TGTGCCAGCAGGGCAGGGCATCAGCCCCAGCATTTT.

This CDR3 is CASSLGGTVSNYGYTF. The CDR3 DNA reads as TGTGCCAGCAGTTTAGGCGGGACGGTCAGCAACTATGGCTACACCTTC. The chain is built from TRBV28 and TRBJ1-2, with D maybe TRBD1 (5 bases). This CDR3 is 16 amino acids long. Germline V gene data show CDR1 as MDHEN and CDR2 as SYDVKM. Trimming shortened V by 2 bases and J by 2 bases, and 15 bases separated the two germline ends.

The V gene is TRBV18, the J gene TRBJ2-7; 8 bases are shared with TRBD1. CDR1 is KGHSH and CDR2 is LQKENI in the germline V gene. J gave up 5 bases and V 6 bases, and 6 bases lay outside the gene matches. The CDR3 loop spans 13 amino acids. CDR3 region: CASSPRQGHEQYF. The CDR3 region has the DNA TGTGCCAGCTCGCCTCGACAGGGGCACGAGCAGTACTTC.

This clone was found a few times. The V gene is TRBV5-4, the J gene TRBJ2-5; perhaps D is TRBD1 or TRBD2 (5 bases each). The CDR3 has 13 residues. Germline V gene data show CDR1 as SGHNT and CDR2 as YYREEE (reference sequence). V lost 0 bases, J lost 3 bases, and 6 bases lay in between. CDR3 sequence: CASSLGGEETQYF. For the CDR3, the DNA is TGTGCCAGCAGCTTGGGAGGGGAAGAGACCCAGTACTTC.

In the case of this clone: Mismatch with germline at one junction end may stem from a read error. The V call is TRBV6-5, the J call TRBJ1-2; D remains unclear. Per germline, CDR1 MNHEY and CDR2 SVGAGI. There are 11 residues in the CDR3. The CDR3 coding sequence is TGTGCCAGCAGTTCCGGACTTCATTATTCCTTC. It yields the protein CASSSGLHYSF.

This clone was recorded a few times. The DNA for the CDR3 is TGTGCCAGCAGTGAAGGGCCGGGCACAGATACGCAGTATTTT. The encoded protein is CASSEGPGTDTQYF. This chain joins TRBV6-4 and TRBJ2-3; D uncertain. The germline CDR1 and CDR2 sequences are MRHNA and SNTAGT. The CDR3 loop spans 14 amino acids. Trimming cost V 3 bases and J 1 base, with 8 bases left between them.

This clone was seen only a few times. A far larger clone is just one base off, so this is likely a read error. Other nucleotide sequences from this sample produce the same CDR3. The rearrangement links TRBV7-9 to TRBJ1-3; 7 bases match TRBD1. The CDR3 covers 16 residues. CDR1 and CDR2 (germline): SEHNR, FQNEAQ (reference sequence). The DNA of the CDR3 is TGTGCCAGCAGCCCCCAGGGGGGGCTTCCTGGAAACACCATATACTTT. It yields the protein CASSPQGGLPGNTIYF.

The J gene is TRBJ1-6, the V gene TRBV5-1, with D maybe TRBD1 (5 bases). Trimming removed 4 bases at V and 7 bases at J, with 15 bases between. This CDR3 contains 15 residues. Germline assignment: CDR1 SGHRS and CDR2 YFSETQ. The DNA of the CDR3 is TGCGCCAGCAGCCTCGAGACAGCCGCGAATTCACCCCTCCACTTT. Protein sequence: CASSLETAANSPLHF. The complete variable domain, with remaining parts taken from reference TRBV5-1 and TRBJ1-6, reads KAGVTQTPRYLIKTRGQQVTLSCSPISGHRSVSWYQQTPGQGLQFLFEYFSETQRNKGNFPGRFSGRQFSNSRSEMNVSTLELGDSALYLCASSLETAANSPLHFGNGTRLTVT.

A few counts support this clone. The V gene is TRBV7-2, the J gene TRBJ1-1, with 7 nucleotides matching TRBD1. There are 14 residues in the CDR3. Germline V CDR1 and CDR2: SGHTA, FQGNSA. With 5 bases clipped from V and 1 base from J, the junction kept 4 bases outside the gene matches. The CDR3 sequence is CASSIQGTNTEAFF. The CDR3 region has the DNA TGTGCCAGCAGCATACAGGGGACGAACACTGAAGCTTTCTTT.

This clone showed up many times. V is TRBV18 and J is TRBJ1-2; D gene unclear. The germline V and J ends were trimmed by 4 bases and 5 bases, with 8 bases remaining between them. The CDR3 covers 12 residues. From germline, CDR1 is KGHSH and CDR2 LQKENI. The CDR3 here is CASSLAGYGYTF. CDR3 nucleotides: TGTGCCAGCTCACTGGCTGGATATGGCTACACCTTC.

V usage is TRBV9 and J usage is TRBJ2-7; D unresolved. Germline values: CDR1 SGDLS, CDR2 YYNGEE. Trimming took off 4 bases at V and 2 bases at J, with 16 bases between the two ends. The CDR3 has 15 amino acids. This CDR3 reads CASSSTLLRTYEQYF. In DNA, the CDR3 is TGTGCCAGCAGCTCCACTCTTCTACGTACCTACGAGCAGTACTTC.

This rearrangement joins TRBV11-3 to TRBJ2-1; TRBD2 agrees at 12 bases. CDR1 is SGHNT, CDR2 YENEEA, per germline. J lost 6 bases, V lost 2 bases, and 8 bases had no gene match. This CDR3 contains 17 residues. The CDR3 region is CASSLLAGGPSGNEQFF. CDR3 nucleotides: TGTGCCAGCAGCTTACTAGCGGGAGGGCCTTCGGGCAATGAGCAGTTCTTC.